This TCR beta chain comes out of a study of T cell changes during pregnancy in multiple sclerosis. Produced via immunoSEQ multiplex PCR; TCRdb's table is partial and in-frame only. The sample consists of 55,000 to 70,000 clones, about 85% of them appearing once. The CDR3 covers 13 residues. In germline, CDR1 is LNHNV, CDR2 YYDKDF (reference sequence). V lost 6 bases and J lost 5, with 13 bases in between. This TCR derives from a female donor with multiple sclerosis, enrolled in a pregnancy study. The rearrangement joins TRBV15 to TRBJ2-5; D is possibly TRBD1 (5 bases). The sample consisted of CD4+ T cells from peripheral blood mononuclear cells, taken in the third trimester of pregnancy. In nucleotides, the CDR3 is TGTGCCACCAGTGTCCAGGGTGTGGAGACCCAGTACTTC. This sequence encodes CATSVQGVETQYF.